This T cell receptor beta chain was captured in a study of cytomegalovirus exposure and HLA in healthy donors. Regarding the study as a whole: A later analysis linked a missense DCLRE1C variant to TCR beta V- and J-gene trimming. Presence/absence results assume similar sequencing depth per donor, which may not hold. According to the study, around 160 TCR beta chains were cytomegalovirus-associated.

Germline V gives CDR1 LGHNA, CDR2 YNFKEQ. The CDR3 consists of 16 residues. Deletions cut 3 bases from V and 0 bases from J, with 14 bases between. In the PCR, 60 Vbeta and 13 Jbeta primers were used. Assay used: immunoSEQ multiplex PCR; TCRdb lists only in-frame clones, some missing. The sample consists of fewer than 130,000 clones, around 78% of them appearing once. About this clone itself: Its antigen is unknown.

The receptor comes from a woman in her twenties or thirties in good health and CMV-seronegative. Source material: PBMCs. This chain connects TRBV4-2 to TRBJ1-2; perhaps TRBD1 as D (5 bases). The CDR3 loop reads CASSQREGEANYGYTF. CDR3 nucleotides: TGTGCCAGCAGCCAGAGGGAAGGGGAGGCTAACTATGGCTACACCTTC.